These 29 T cell receptor beta chains originate from one sample sequenced in a study of CD8+CD57+ T cells in acquired aplastic anemia. TCR beta VDJ and CDR3 profiling used genomic DNA as template. TCRdb recomputed calls from the reads with MiXCR, one row per CDR3 protein. The data hold 150,000 to 200,000 distinct CDR3 sequences, with about 45% observed a single time. For sequencing, patients were chosen who had shown expansion of CD8+CD57+ cells by flow cytometry. The sequencing input was sorted CD4+, CD8+, or CD8+CD57+ T cells (not recorded which) from PBMCs. Source of these receptors: a human donor with aplastic anemia.

This clonotype was picked up many times. The chain joins TRBV7-2 to TRBJ2-3; tentative D call: TRBD1 (7 bases). V was clipped by 6 bases and J by 6 bases, with 16 bases between them. This CDR3 region has 14 residues. Germline V gene lookup returns CDR1 SGHTA and CDR2 FQGNSA. CDR3 sequence reads: CASRQGGRPDTQYF. CDR3 nucleotides: TGTGCCAGCAGGCAGGGGGGACGGCCTGATACGCAGTATTTT. Based on the CDR3 plus reference TRBV7-2 and TRBJ2-3, the full variable domain is GAGVSQSPSNKVTEKGKDVELRCDPISGHTALYWYRQSLGQGLEFLIYFQGNSAPDKSGLPSDRFSAERTGGSVSTLTIQRTQQEDSAVYLCASRQGGRPDTQYFGPGTRLTVL.

This clonotype was recorded at least ten times. The chain employs TRBV12-3 or TRBV12-4 and TRBJ1-5; D is ambiguous. V lost 1 base to trimming and J lost 6 bases, with 4 bases between them. The CDR3 totals 12 residues. CDR3 protein: CASSLGTQPQHF. For the CDR3, the DNA is TGTGCCAGCAGTTTAGGGACTCAGCCCCAGCATTTT.

The chain employs TRBV10-3 and TRBJ2-1, with 13 bases fitting TRBD2. The junction had 5 bases not matched to a gene; V was cut back by 5 bases and J by 4 bases. The CDR3 consists of 16 residues. Germline V lookup: CDR1 ENHRY, CDR2 SYGVKD. CDR3 sequence: CAISPGLAGTYNEQFF. The CDR3 region has the DNA TGTGCCATCAGTCCGGGACTAGCGGGGACATACAATGAGCAGTTCTTC.

This clonotype was detected a few times. This chain joins TRBV5-4 and TRBJ1-2; TRBD1 might be the D (5 bases). The length of the CDR3 is 17 residues. Germline V lookup: CDR1 SGHNT, CDR2 YYREEE (reference sequence). Between the trimmed V and J ends, which lost 0 bases and 1 base, there was a span of 16 bases. CDR3 nucleotide sequence: TGTGCCAGCAGCTTGGTTGGACAAAGCTCCCTTAACTATGGCTACACCTTC. Protein: CASSLVGQSSLNYGYTF. The full variable domain, rest sourced from reference TRBV5-4 and TRBJ1-2, is ETGVTQSPTHLIKTRGQQVTLRCSSQSGHNTVSWYQQALGQGPQFIFQYYREEENGRGNFPPRFSGLQFPNYSSELNVNALELDDSALYLCASSLVGQSSLNYGYTFGSGTRLTVV.

This clonotype was seen repeatedly, ten times or more. CDR3 loop: CASSVVGLRDRAYNEQFF. The CDR3 bases are TGTGCCAGCAGCGTAGTCGGCTTGCGGGACCGAGCCTACAATGAGCAGTTCTTC. This chain joins TRBV9 and TRBJ2-1, with a possible D match to TRBD2 (6 bases). Germline loops: CDR1 SGDLS, CDR2 YYNGEE. V lost 0 bases and J 2 bases, leaving 18 bases between the germline ends. This CDR3 comprises 18 residues. The whole variable domain, filled in from reference TRBV9 and TRBJ2-1, reads DSGVTQTPKHLITATGQRVTLRCSPRSGDLSVYWYQQSLDQGLQFLIQYYNGEERAKGNILERFSAQQFPDLHSELNLSSLELGDSALYFCASSVVGLRDRAYNEQFFGPGTRLTVL.

This clonotype was observed many times. The genes are TRBV24-1 and TRBJ1-1; 7 bases match TRBD1. Germline CDR1 is KGHDR and CDR2 is SFDVKD. Trimming took 3 bases from V and 7 from J; bases not matched to a gene: 4. There are 13 residues in the CDR3. DNA of the CDR3: TGTGCCACCAGTGATCCCGACAGGGATGAAGCTTTCTTT. As protein: CATSDPDRDEAFF.

There are many counts of this clonotype. This chain connects TRBV11-2 to TRBJ1-3, with D maybe TRBD1 (6 bases). This CDR3 comprises 16 residues. Trimming stripped 2 bases from V and 0 bases from J, with 11 bases between. CDR1 and CDR2 from the germline V gene are SGHAT and FQNNGV. The DNA of the CDR3 is TGTGCCAGCAGCTTATTTACAGGGATCTCTGGAAACACCATATATTTT. Its translation is CASSLFTGISGNTIYF.

The rearrangement links TRBV19 to TRBJ2-3; 7 positions agree with TRBD2. CDR1 is LNHDA, CDR2 SQIVND, per germline (reference sequence). V lost 5 bases to trimming and J lost 3 bases; unmatched junction nucleotides: 5. This CDR3 has 14 amino acids. Here the CDR3 reads CASSVGAGTDTQYF. In DNA form, the CDR3 reads TGTGCCAGTAGTGTTGGAGCGGGAACAGATACGCAGTATTTT.

The CDR3: CSASRTSGGNWETQYF. The CDR3 region has the DNA TGCAGTGCTAGCCGGACTAGCGGGGGCAACTGGGAGACCCAGTACTTC. This chain connects TRBV20-1 to TRBJ2-5, with 13 positions matching TRBD2. Germline V lookup: CDR1 DFQATT, CDR2 SNEGSKA (reference sequence). There are 16 residues in the CDR3. Trimming cost V 3 bases and J 5 bases; bases outside gene matches: 9.

This clonotype was counted ten times or more. This chain connects TRBV6-5 to TRBJ1-5; D remains ambiguous. This CDR3 is 12 amino acids long. Trimming shortened V by 8 bases and J by 1 base, and 6 bases separated the two germline ends. The germline V gene encodes CDR1 MNHEY and CDR2 SVGAGI. The CDR3 region is CASEGSNQPQHF. The DNA for the CDR3 is TGTGCCAGCGAAGGAAGCAATCAGCCCCAGCATTTT.

This clonotype was counted many times. The V and J genes are TRBV6-2 or TRBV6-3 and TRBJ2-1; D call uncertain. The germline V gene encodes CDR1 MNHEY and CDR2 SVGEGT. The CDR3 sequence is 16 residues long. Trimming pared 0 bases from V and 1 base from J, leaving 10 bases between. The CDR3 DNA reads as TGTGCCAGCAGTTACTCGTTGCTCGCTTCCTACAATGAGCAGTTCTTC. As protein: CASSYSLLASYNEQFF.

With respect to this clonotype: A much larger clone differs by one base, so this may be a read error. V and J are TRBV27 and TRBJ1-6; perhaps TRBD1 as D (6 bases). Germline-derived CDR1 and CDR2 are MNHEY and SMNVEV (reference sequence). The CDR3 has 14 amino acids. The DNA for the CDR3 is TGTGCCAGCCGTGCGACAGGCATTAATTCACCCCCCCACTTT. It yields the protein CASRATGINSPPHF.

The genes are TRBV5-4 and TRBJ2-7; possible D gene TRBD1, 6 bases. Germline-derived CDR1 and CDR2 are SGHNT and YYREEE (reference sequence). This CDR3 contains 12 residues. Trimming cost V 2 bases and J 3 bases, with 6 bases left between them. The CDR3 sequence is CASSLQGYEQYV. CDR3 DNA: TGTGCCAGCAGCTTACAGGGCTACGAGCAGTACGTC.

V and J are TRBV15 and TRBJ1-1; D gene uncertain. This CDR3 comprises 14 residues. V dropped 0 bases and J dropped 1 base, with 6 bases sitting between them. Per the germline V gene, CDR1 is LNHNV and CDR2 is YYDKDF (reference sequence). This CDR3 is CATSRDSANTEAFF. DNA of the CDR3: TGTGCCACCAGCAGAGATTCGGCGAACACTGAAGCTTTCTTT.

For this clonotype: A read error may explain this, as a much larger clone is one base away. The chain joins TRBV10-3 to TRBJ2-7; TRBD1 is a possible D gene (6 bases). The length of the CDR3 is 13 residues. Germline assignment: CDR1 ENHRY and CDR2 SYGVKD. The CDR3 nucleotides read TGTGCCAGCAGTAGGACAGAAAGGTACGAGCAGTACGTC. This translates into CASSRTERYEQYV.

There are many counts of this clonotype. The rearrangement joins TRBV11-2 to TRBJ1-6; D perhaps matches TRBD1 (5 bases). This CDR3 region has 14 residues. V was trimmed by 0 bases and J by 17 bases, leaving 17 bases between them. Germline V CDR1 and CDR2: SGHAT, FQNNGV. CDR3 loop: CASSLDFRDRRFHF. In DNA, the CDR3 is TGTGCCAGCAGCTTAGACTTCCGGGACCGCCGCTTCCACTTT.

This clonotype was seen ten or more times. The V and J genes are TRBV5-5 and TRBJ2-7; perhaps TRBD1 as D (5 bases). V dropped 3 bases and J dropped 7 bases, with 20 bases sitting between them. In germline, CDR1 is SGHKS, CDR2 YYEKEE (reference sequence). The CDR3 totals 15 residues. The CDR3 DNA is TGTGCCAGCAGCTCCTCGACAGTGGGGTTGAGGGAGCAGTACTTC. Translating gives CASSSSTVGLREQYF.

This clonotype was observed many times. The chain has TRBV19 and TRBJ2-1; 9 nucleotides match TRBD2. Germline CDR1 and CDR2: LNHDA and SQIVND (reference sequence). The CDR3 loop spans 16 amino acids. Trimming took 3 bases from V and 3 from J; bases not matched to a gene: 6. The CDR3 region is CASSISLAGFYNEQFF. CDR3 coding DNA: TGTGCCAGTAGTATTAGTCTAGCGGGGTTCTACAATGAGCAGTTCTTC.

In its sample, this clonotype was seen many times. CDR3 DNA sequence: TGTGCCAGCAGCTTAGAACACACAGATACGCAGTATTTT. Amino acids: CASSLEHTDTQYF. The gene calls are TRBV7-2 and TRBJ2-3; no reliable D call. CDR3 length: 13 amino acids. Per the germline V gene, CDR1 is SGHTA and CDR2 is FQGNSA. Trimming left V 1 base short and J 2 bases short, with 4 bases between. The full variable domain, rest sourced from reference TRBV7-2 and TRBJ2-3, is GAGVSQSPSNKVTEKGKDVELRCDPISGHTALYWYRQSLGQGLEFLIYFQGNSAPDKSGLPSDRFSAERTGGSVSTLTIQRTQQEDSAVYLCASSLEHTDTQYFGPGTRLTVL.

The chain has TRBV15 and TRBJ2-5, with TRBD2 identical over 8 bases. The V and J ends lost 8 bases and 5 bases, in that order; junction bases with no gene match: 4. Per germline, CDR1 LNHNV and CDR2 YYDKDF (reference sequence). The CDR3 length is 12 residues. DNA of the CDR3: TGTGCCACCGCTGCTAGCGGGGAGACCCAGTACTTC. Translating it yields CATAASGETQYF.

This clonotype was observed many times. This sequence joins TRBV15 and TRBJ1-1; TRBD1 might be the D (5 bases). The CDR3 is 15 residues long. V shed 8 bases and J shed 4 bases, with 20 bases lying between them. Looked up from germline, CDR1 is LNHNV and CDR2 is YYDKDF (reference sequence). The CDR3 DNA reads as TGTGCCACCGGGGTTGGAGGGGTCGGGGGCACTGAAGCTTTCTTT. It is translated as CATGVGGVGGTEAFF.

This clonotype was observed at least ten times. The chain couples TRBV25-1 to TRBJ1-3; D ambiguous. Germline values: CDR1 MGHDK, CDR2 SYGVNS. V dropped 1 base and J dropped 0 bases, with 10 bases sitting between them. The CDR3 has 16 residues. The CDR3 spells CASSESRSHSGNTIYF. The CDR3 nucleotides read TGTGCCAGCAGTGAATCCCGCTCCCACTCTGGAAACACCATATATTTT.

The rearrangement joins TRBV3-1 to TRBJ1-5; D possibly corresponds to TRBD1 (5 bases). Germline CDR1 is LGHDT and CDR2 is YNNKEL (reference sequence). Trimming left V 3 bases short and J 7 bases short, with 16 bases between. This CDR3 has 15 residues. The CDR3 nucleotides are TGTGCCAGCAGCCAGACAGAGAAATTTGGGCAGCCCCAGCATTTT. Amino acids: CASSQTEKFGQPQHF.

The rearrangement joins TRBV19 to TRBJ2-5, with D possibly TRBD1 on 6 matching bases. This CDR3 is built from 13 residues. V lost 6 bases to trimming and J lost 5 bases, with 13 bases between them. Germline lookup yields CDR1 LNHDA and CDR2 SQIVND (reference sequence). CDR3 residues: CASRPQGGETQYF. The CDR3 coding sequence is TGTGCCAGTAGGCCACAGGGCGGGGAGACCCAGTACTTC.

This clonotype was seen repeatedly, ten times or more. This sequence joins TRBV24-1 and TRBJ2-2; 8 bases are shared with TRBD1. CDR3 length: 16 residues. CDR1 and CDR2 (germline): KGHDR, SFDVKD. J gave up 3 bases and V 3 bases, and 5 bases lay outside the gene matches. The CDR3 nucleotides read TGTGCCACCAGTGATCGAGACAGGGGCGACACCGGGGAGCTGTTTTTT. Translated, it gives CATSDRDRGDTGELFF.

This clonotype was detected ten times or more. The chain employs TRBV5-6 and TRBJ2-5; maybe TRBD1 (5 bases). The CDR3 loop spans 13 amino acids. Germline CDR1 SGHDT, CDR2 YYEEEE. Trimming removed 5 bases at V and 2 bases at J, with 10 bases between. CDR3 sequence reads: CASRPDSQETQYF. The CDR3 DNA reads as TGTGCCAGCAGACCCGACAGTCAAGAGACCCAGTACTTC.

The chain couples TRBV10-3 to TRBJ2-1; 9 nucleotides align to TRBD2. CDR1 is ENHRY and CDR2 is SYGVKD in the germline V gene. This CDR3 is built from 12 residues. J was trimmed by 8 bases and V by 11 bases; bases with no gene match: 7. CDR3 sequence reads: CASGTSPDEQFF. The CDR3 bases are TGTGCCTCCGGGACTAGCCCCGATGAGCAGTTCTTC.

The rearrangement joins TRBV2 to TRBJ1-1; a possible D gene is TRBD1 (5 bases). The V and J ends lost 6 bases and 6 bases respectively, with 8 bases between them. Germline CDR1 and CDR2: SNHLY and FYNNEI. This CDR3 region has 11 residues. The CDR3 loop reads CASRETAEAFF. CDR3 coding DNA: TGTGCCAGCAGGGAGACAGCTGAAGCTTTCTTT.

Concerning this clonotype: A much larger clonotype is one base distant, so this may be a read error. The chain employs TRBV5-1 and TRBJ2-7; the D is unclear. Between the trimmed V and J ends, which lost 3 bases and 3 bases, there was a span of 7 bases. The CDR3 consists of 12 residues. The germline V gene encodes CDR1 SGHRS and CDR2 YFSETQ. CDR3 sequence (DNA): TGCGCCAGCAGCTCGAACCTCTACGAGCAGTACTTC. Protein: CASSSNLYEQYF.